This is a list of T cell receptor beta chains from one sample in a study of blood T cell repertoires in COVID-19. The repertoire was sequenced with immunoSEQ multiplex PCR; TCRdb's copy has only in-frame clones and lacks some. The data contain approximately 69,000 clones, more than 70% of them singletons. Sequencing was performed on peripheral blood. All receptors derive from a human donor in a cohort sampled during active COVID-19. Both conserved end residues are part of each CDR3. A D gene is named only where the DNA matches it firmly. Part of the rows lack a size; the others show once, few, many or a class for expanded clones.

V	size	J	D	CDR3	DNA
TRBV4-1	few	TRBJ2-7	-	CASSGTLGSYEQYF	TGCGCCAGCAGCGGGACACTGGGCTCCTACGAGCAGTACTTC
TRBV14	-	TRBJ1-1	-	CASSLEQNTEAFF	TGTGCCAGCAGCCTAGAACAGAACACTGAAGCTTTCTTT
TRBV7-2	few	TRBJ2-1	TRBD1	CASSKGGTGGDEQFF	TGTGCCAGCAGCAAGGGGGGGACAGGGGGCGATGAGCAGTTCTTC
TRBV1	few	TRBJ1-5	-	CTSSQDRDRGDQPQHF	TGCACCAGCAGCCAAGACCGGGACAGGGGGGATCAGCCCCAGCATTTT
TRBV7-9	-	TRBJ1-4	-	CASSLGSATNEKLFF	TGTGCCAGCAGCTTAGGCAGCGCAACTAATGAAAAACTGTTTTTT
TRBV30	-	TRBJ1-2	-	CACNAGRGVRELYGYTF	TGTGCCTGCAACGCCGGGAGAGGGGTGAGGGAACTCTATGGCTACACCTTC
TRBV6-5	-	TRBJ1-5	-	CASSYGRAGQPQHF	TGTGCCAGCAGTTACGGCAGGGCAGGGCAGCCCCAGCATTTT
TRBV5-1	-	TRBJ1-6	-	CASSLMSPNSPLHF	TGCGCCAGCAGCTTAATGAGTCCCAATTCACCCCTCCACTTT
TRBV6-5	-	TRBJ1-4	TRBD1	CASRYRGDEKLFF	TGTGCCAGCAGATACAGGGGTGATGAAAAACTGTTTTTT
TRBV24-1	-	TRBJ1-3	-	CATSDLIPRAGNTIYF	TGTGCCACCAGTGATTTGATTCCCCGGGCTGGAAACACCATATATTTT
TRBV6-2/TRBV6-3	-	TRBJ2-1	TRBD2	CASSYGPSGNNEQFF	TGTGCCAGCAGTTACGGGCCTAGCGGGAATAATGAGCAGTTCTTC
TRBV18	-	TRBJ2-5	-	CASSPLIQNQETQYF	TGTGCCAGCTCACCACTAATACAGAACCAAGAGACCCAGTACTTC
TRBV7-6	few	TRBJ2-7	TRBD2	CASSPTVGRGNEQYF	TGTGCCAGCAGCCCCACGGTGGGGAGGGGCAACGAGCAGTACTTC
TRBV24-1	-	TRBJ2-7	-	CATSGGSYEQYF	TGTGCCACCAGTGGAGGGTCCTACGAGCAGTACTTC
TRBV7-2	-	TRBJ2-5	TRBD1	CASSHRGPTQETQYF	TGTGCCAGCAGCCACAGGGGGCCCACCCAAGAGACCCAGTACTTC
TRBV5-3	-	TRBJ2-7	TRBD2	CARSLAVEREVRNEQYF	TGTGCCAGAAGCTTGGCGGTCGAGCGGGAGGTTCGGAACGAGCAGTACTTC
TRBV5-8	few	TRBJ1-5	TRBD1	CASSPPKTGGGSWNQPQHF	TGTGCCAGCAGCCCACCGAAAACAGGGGGTGGTAGTTGGAATCAGCCCCAGCATTTT
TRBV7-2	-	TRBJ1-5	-	CASSFGLPNQPQHF	TGTGCCAGCAGCTTCGGACTCCCAAATCAGCCCCAGCATTTT
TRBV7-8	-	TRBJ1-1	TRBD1	CASSHDRVNTEAFF	TGTGCCAGCAGCCACGACAGGGTGAACACTGAAGCTTTCTTT
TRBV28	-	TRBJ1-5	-	CASRPQWAGLNQPQHF	TGTGCCAGCAGACCCCAGTGGGCAGGCCTCAATCAGCCCCAGCATTTT
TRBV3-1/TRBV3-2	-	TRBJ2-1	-	CASSPLGGPGEQFF	TGTGCCAGCAGCCCCCTGGGGGGACCTGGTGAGCAGTTCTTC
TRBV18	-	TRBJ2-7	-	CASSPLAGSSLEQYF	TGTGCCAGCTCACCACTGGCGGGTTCCTCTCTCGAGCAGTACTTC
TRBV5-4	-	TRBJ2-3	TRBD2	CASSLTSGLVDTQYF	TGTGCCAGCAGCTTGACTAGCGGGCTGGTAGATACGCAGTATTTT
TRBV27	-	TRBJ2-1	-	CASSRFEEQFF	TGTGCCAGCAGTCGGTTCGAAGAGCAGTTCTTC
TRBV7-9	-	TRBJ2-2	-	CASSPNELRNTGELFF	TGTGCCAGCAGCCCTAACGAGCTCCGGAACACCGGGGAGCTGTTTTTT
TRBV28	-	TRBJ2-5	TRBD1	CASSAPGQGSAETQYF	TGTGCCAGCAGTGCTCCGGGACAGGGAAGCGCGGAGACCCAGTACTTC